One sample yielded the 15 T cell receptor beta chains listed below, sequenced in a study of shared clonotypes between healthy human individuals (dated by TCRdb to between 2020 and 2021). Library method: the immunoSEQ multiplex PCR assay. In its TCRdb copy, this immuneACCESS table keeps in-frame sequences only and misses some clones. Where compared with another copy, unresolved V genes explain less than half of these, and the others have no known cause. The table for this sample lists 2.5 million or so clones; more than 90% of them were counted only once. The top ten hold around 0.15% of the sample. Sequencing was performed on naive CD4+ T cells sorted from blood. The sample's cell subset or site label is to be understood as: CD45RA+ positively selected. The source of these receptors is a man in his late teens or twenties in good health.

The chain uses TRBV10-1 and TRBJ2-2, with a weak D call TRBD2 (6 bases). This CDR3 spans 14 amino acids. The ends were cut back, 5 bases at V and 1 base at J, with 8 bases in the middle. Germline loops: CDR1 WNHNN, CDR2 SYGVQD (reference sequence). This CDR3 reads CASSSGGNTGELFF. The CDR3 DNA follows: TGCGCCAGCAGTTCCGGGGGGAACACCGGGGAGCTGTTTTTT.

The rearrangement joins TRBV7-9 to TRBJ2-7, with 10 bases fitting TRBD2. This CDR3 is 14 amino acids long. The germline CDR1 and CDR2 sequences are SEHNR and FQNEAQ (reference sequence). V lost 3 bases to trimming and J lost 8 bases; unmatched junction nucleotides: 7. The CDR3 sequence: CASSFGLADWQQYF. The CDR3 region has the DNA TGTGCCAGCAGCTTCGGACTAGCGGACTGGCAGCAGTACTTC. Supplemented by reference TRBV7-9 and TRBJ2-7, the full variable domain reads DTGVSQNPRHKITKRGQNVTFRCDPISEHNRLYWYRQTLGQGPEFLTYFQNEAQLEKSRLLSDRFSAERPKGSFSTLEIQRTEQGDSAMYLCASSFGLADWQQYFGPGTRLTVT.

V and J are TRBV6-5 and TRBJ1-4; the match to TRBD1 covers 7 bases. CDR1 and CDR2 (germline): MNHEY, SVGAGI. V was pared by 7 bases and J by 4 bases, with 6 bases of the junction left unmatched. CDR3 length equals 14 residues. The CDR3 nucleotides read TGTGCCAGCACACCTGGGACAGTTAATGAAAAACTGTTTTTT. This gives the protein CASTPGTVNEKLFF.

The chain joins TRBV27 to TRBJ2-3; D is possibly TRBD2 (5 bases). Looked up from germline, CDR1 is MNHEY and CDR2 is SMNVEV (reference sequence). The CDR3 has 12 residues. Trimming shortened V by 10 bases and J by 2 bases, and 10 bases separated the two germline ends. CDR3 coding DNA: TGTGCCACCCGACTAACCACAGATACGCAGTATTTT. Protein product: CATRLTTDTQYF.

V and J are TRBV28 and TRBJ1-6, with a weak D call TRBD1 (5 bases). V lost 5 bases and J lost 0, with 11 bases in between. The germline V gene encodes CDR1 MDHEN and CDR2 SYDVKM. The CDR3 has 16 amino acids. The CDR3 coding sequence is TGTGCCAGCAGTGGGGGGGGGAGCTCCTATAATTCACCCCTCCACTTT. Protein product: CASSGGGSSYNSPLHF. Full variable domain (outside the CDR3, taken from reference TRBV28 and TRBJ1-6): DVKVTQSSRYLVKRTGEKVFLECVQDMDHENMFWYRQDPGLGLRLIYFSYDVKMKEKGDIPEGYSVSREKKERFSLILESASTNQTSMYLCASSGGGSSYNSPLHFGNGTRLTVT.

The CDR3 spells CASSIGAVYEQYF. The CDR3 DNA is TGTGCCAGTAGTATAGGGGCAGTCTACGAGCAGTACTTC. This chain uses TRBV19 with TRBJ2-7; no clear D gene. Per germline, CDR1 LNHDA and CDR2 SQIVND (reference sequence). CDR3 length: 13 amino acids. V was trimmed by 1 base and J by 3 bases, leaving 7 bases between them.

The chain uses TRBV18 and TRBJ2-1, with 8 positions matching TRBD2. Germline values: CDR1 KGHSH, CDR2 LQKENI. CDR3 size: 15 residues. V lost 3 bases and J lost 9; bases outside the gene matches: 10. The CDR3 DNA is TGTGCCAGCTCACCTCCCGGACTAGCCTTGGTTGAGCAGTTCTTC. Encoded protein: CASSPPGLALVEQFF.

The rearrangement uses TRBV6-6 and TRBJ2-5; 9 bases agree with TRBD1. Germline loops: CDR1 MNHNY, CDR2 SVGAGI (reference sequence). The CDR3 contains 14 residues. Losses at the gene ends were 5 bases for V and 5 bases for J; bases not matched to a gene: 6. The CDR3 region is CASSPGTGWETQYF. The CDR3 coding sequence is TGTGCCAGCAGTCCAGGGACAGGGTGGGAGACCCAGTACTTC.

Concerning this clone itself: Other DNA sequences in this specimen translate into the identical CDR3. This rearrangement joins TRBV2 to TRBJ2-5; 9 bases are a match to TRBD1. The CDR3 extends over 12 amino acids. With 8 bases clipped from V and 5 bases from J, the junction kept 3 bases outside the gene matches. CDR1 and CDR2 (germline): SNHLY, FYNNEI. The CDR3 region has the DNA TGTGCCAGCCGACAGGGGGGGGAGACCCAGTACTTC. It specifies CASRQGGETQYF.

This clone has only one observation. The chain joins TRBV27 to TRBJ2-1; TRBD2 matches at 11 bases. Germline V lookup: CDR1 MNHEY, CDR2 SMNVEV (reference sequence). The length of the CDR3 is 16 residues. The V and J ends lost 6 bases and 4 bases, in that order; junction bases with no gene match: 8. The CDR3 nucleotides read TGTGCCAGCAGGCCAGGTAGCGGGGGGGTTTACAATGAGCAGTTCTTC. Amino acids: CASRPGSGGVYNEQFF.

This rearrangement joins TRBV15 to TRBJ2-5; D not resolved. V gave up 0 bases and J gave up 1 base, with 9 bases separating them. The CDR3 length is 15 residues. The germline CDR1 and CDR2 sequences are LNHNV and YYDKDF (reference sequence). CDR3 nucleotides: TGTGCCACCAGCAGAGATAACCGGCCCCAAGAGACCCAGTACTTC. Residues: CATSRDNRPQETQYF.

The J gene is TRBJ2-2, the V gene TRBV18; D gene unclear. This CDR3 region has 14 residues. The ends were cut back, 3 bases at V and 9 bases at J, with 14 bases in the middle. Looked up from germline, CDR1 is KGHSH and CDR2 is LQKENI. The CDR3 loop reads CASSPGIESRELFF. As DNA, the CDR3 is TGTGCCAGCTCACCGGGGATTGAGAGTCGGGAGCTGTTTTTT.

The V call is TRBV5-4, the J call TRBJ2-7; D uncertain. The germline gives CDR1 SGHNT, CDR2 YYREEE (reference sequence). V lost 0 bases, J lost 0 bases, and 13 bases lay in between. The CDR3 has 16 amino acids. CDR3 in amino acids: CASSLEGLHGSYEQYF. DNA of the CDR3: TGTGCCAGCAGCTTGGAGGGATTACACGGCTCCTACGAGCAGTACTTC.

The chain combines TRBV27 with TRBJ1-1; no clear D. The CDR3 totals 14 residues. V shed 2 bases and J shed 0 bases, with 7 bases lying between them. Germline V gene sequence: CDR1 MNHEY, CDR2 SMNVEV (reference sequence). The CDR3 protein is CASSLSRMNTEAFF. The DNA of the CDR3 is TGTGCCAGCAGTTTAAGTCGGATGAACACTGAAGCTTTCTTT.

This rearrangement joins TRBV5-6 to TRBJ1-1; 8 bases fit TRBD1. With 4 bases clipped from V and 4 bases from J, the junction kept 12 bases outside the gene matches. The germline V gene encodes CDR1 SGHDT and CDR2 YYEEEE. The CDR3 totals 16 residues. The CDR3 bases are TGTGCCAGCAGCCCTGGACAGGGAAGTTCGCTCACTGAAGCTTTCTTT. It encodes CASSPGQGSSLTEAFF.